The following is a T cell receptor (beta chain) sequence with its context. As originally analysed: Amplification with reference gene primers provided the estimates of nucleated cell counts. Profiled with immunoSEQ multiplex PCR; TCRdb holds only in-frame clones, not every one. That table furnishes V, J and clone size, whereas the DNA furnished D and trimming. The data hold 200,000 or so clones, with approximately 90% observed a single time. The CDR3 is made up of 17 amino acids. In germline, CDR1 is SEHNR, CDR2 FQNEAQ (reference sequence). J lost 2 bases, V lost 1 base, and 7 bases had no gene match. This sample was taken from a study of blood T cell repertoires in COVID-19.

This clonotype was obtained from a man between 45 and 60 years old with acute or convalescent COVID-19. The sequenced material came from peripheral blood. The chain has TRBV7-9 and TRBJ1-5, with 8 bases matching TRBD1. For the CDR3, the DNA is TGTGCCAGCAGCTTAGAGCGGGCAGGGGGCGGCAATCAGCCCCAGCATTTT. The encoded protein is CASSLERAGGGNQPQHF.